These T cell receptor beta chains were read from a single sample in a study of blood T cell repertoires in COVID-19. The method was immunoSEQ multiplex PCR; TCRdb's version includes in-frame clones alone and lacks a portion of them. The table includes 65,000 or so clones, roughly nine tenths detected once. Specimen: peripheral blood. These receptors originate from a human donor with acute or convalescent COVID-19. The donor label of this sample is uncertain. Each CDR3 is given without its conserved first and last residue. Clone size is shown for a subset of rows, as once, few, many or a class of expanded clone.

size: -
V: TRBV14
CDR3: ASSRDRVVYGYT

size: -
V: TRBV7-3
CDR3: ASSQGASGTTGELF

size: few
V: TRBV19
CDR3: ASSDTGHTGELF

size: -
V: TRBV10-1
CDR3: ASSEMVAGDADTQY

size: few
V: TRBV2
CDR3: ASASIQGRYSPLH

size: -
V: TRBV14
CDR3: ASSPWSRPEKLF

size: once
V: TRBV19
CDR3: ASSMIPGQGVSGELF

size: -
V: TRBV13
CDR3: ASSKTSGETQY

size: -
V: TRBV28
CDR3: ASSLPNLSLDTEAF

size: -
V: TRBV24-1
CDR3: ATSDPSGRVNGELF

size: -
V: TRBV7-2
CDR3: ASSLRQGSGNTIY

size: -
V: TRBV18
CDR3: ASSGQLRGTGELF

size: -
V: TRBV11-2
CDR3: ASSPGLAGGNWY

size: -
V: TRBV19
CDR3: ASSISGGRGSYNEQF

size: -
V: TRBV3-1/TRBV3-2
CDR3: ASSDRDRDTGELF

size: -
V: TRBV27
CDR3: ASSNNTQTNTDTQY

size: -
V: TRBV9
CDR3: ASSMTGISTEAF

size: -
V: TRBV24-1
CDR3: ATSDFRTSGLYTQY

size: -
V: TRBV5-1
CDR3: ASSWDRGSEGAF

size: -
V: TRBV11-2
CDR3: ASSPSGQGSEQF

size: -
V: TRBV23-1
CDR3: ASSPLPRTSGNTQY

size: -
V: TRBV7-9
CDR3: AATGGANEKLF

size: -
V: TRBV27
CDR3: ASSFTGEDPDTQY

size: -
V: TRBV6-1
CDR3: ASSEAKGYNEQF

size: -
V: TRBV4-1
CDR3: ASSQDRGSSPQETQY

size: -
V: TRBV5-1
CDR3: ASSWGQDGSGANVLT

size: once
V: TRBV28
CDR3: ASSLTRLSNQPQH

size: -
V: TRBV2
CDR3: ASRNRETQY

size: -
V: TRBV9
CDR3: ASSVGSSGISYEQY

size: -
V: TRBV10-2
CDR3: ASRSRGGNTEAF

size: -
V: TRBV2
CDR3: ASSEETGRDSPLH